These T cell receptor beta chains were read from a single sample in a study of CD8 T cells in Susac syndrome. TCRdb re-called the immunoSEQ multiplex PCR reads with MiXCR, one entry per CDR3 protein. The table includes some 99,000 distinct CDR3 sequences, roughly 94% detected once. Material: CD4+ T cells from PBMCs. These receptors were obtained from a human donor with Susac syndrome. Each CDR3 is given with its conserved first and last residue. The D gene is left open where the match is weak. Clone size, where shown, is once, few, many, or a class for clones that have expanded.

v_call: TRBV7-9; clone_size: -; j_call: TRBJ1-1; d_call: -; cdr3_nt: TGTGCCAGCAGCTTAGCTAAGGGGATAAACACTGAAGCTTTCTTT; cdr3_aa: CASSLAKGINTEAFF
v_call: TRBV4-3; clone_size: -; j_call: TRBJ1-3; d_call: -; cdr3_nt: TGCGCCAGCAGCCAAGATGGGGACTCTGGAAACACCATATATTTT; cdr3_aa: CASSQDGDSGNTIYF
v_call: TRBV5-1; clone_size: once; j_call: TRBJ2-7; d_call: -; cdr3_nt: TGCGCCAGCAGCTTGGTGGTGACGGGCGAGCAGTACTTC; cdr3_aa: CASSLVVTGEQYF
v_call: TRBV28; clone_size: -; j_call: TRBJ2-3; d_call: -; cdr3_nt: TGTGCCACCCTACTCCGGAGCACAGATACGCAGTATTTT; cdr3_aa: CATLLRSTDTQYF
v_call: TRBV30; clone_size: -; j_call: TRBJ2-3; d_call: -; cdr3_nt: TGTGCCTGGGGTAGGGGAATCGGCACAGATACGCAGTATTTT; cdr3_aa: CAWGRGIGTDTQYF
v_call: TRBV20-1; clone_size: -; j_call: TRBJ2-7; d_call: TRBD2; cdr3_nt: TGCAGTGCTAGAGATCGGACTAGCGAAATCTACGAGCAGTACTTC; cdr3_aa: CSARDRTSEIYEQYF
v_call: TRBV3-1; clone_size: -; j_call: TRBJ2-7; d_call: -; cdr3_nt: TGTGCCAGCAGCCCGGGACTGGCGAACCCCTACGAGCAGTACTTC; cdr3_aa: CASSPGLANPYEQYF
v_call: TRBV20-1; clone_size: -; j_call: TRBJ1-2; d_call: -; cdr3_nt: TGCAGTGCGCTTGAGGACAGCCTAACGGGCTACACCTTC; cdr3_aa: CSALEDSLTGYTF
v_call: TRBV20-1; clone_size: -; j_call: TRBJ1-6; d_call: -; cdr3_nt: TGCAGTGCTAGTGAACCCACGGGGAGGGCCTATAATTCACCCCTCCACTTT; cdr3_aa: CSASEPTGRAYNSPLHF
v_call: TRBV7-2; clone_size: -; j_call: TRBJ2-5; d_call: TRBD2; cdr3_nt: TGTGCCAGCAGCTTAGAGGGGTCGAGCGGGGGGCAGAAGACCCAGTACTTC; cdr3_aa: CASSLEGSSGGQKTQYF
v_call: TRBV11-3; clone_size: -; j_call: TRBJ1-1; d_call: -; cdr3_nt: TGTGCCAGCAGCTCCGGGGAAGGCACTGAAGCTTTCTTT; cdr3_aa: CASSSGEGTEAFF
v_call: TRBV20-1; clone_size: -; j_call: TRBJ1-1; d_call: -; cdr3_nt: TGCAGTGCTAGACTTACCGGGTGGGACACTGAAGCTTTCTTT; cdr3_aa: CSARLTGWDTEAFF
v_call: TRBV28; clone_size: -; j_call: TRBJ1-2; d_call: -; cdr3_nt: TGTGCCACTATTCGAAATTCCTTCTATGGCTACACCTTC; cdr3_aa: CATIRNSFYGYTF
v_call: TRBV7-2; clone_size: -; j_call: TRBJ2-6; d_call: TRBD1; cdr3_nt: TGTGCCAGCAGCTCCTCAGGGGGCACTGGGGCCAACGTCCTGACTTTC; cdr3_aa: CASSSSGGTGANVLTF
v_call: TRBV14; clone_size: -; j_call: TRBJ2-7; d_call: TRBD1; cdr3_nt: TGTGCCAGCAGCCGGGTCCGGGACAGGGACTACGAGCAGTACTTC; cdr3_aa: CASSRVRDRDYEQYF
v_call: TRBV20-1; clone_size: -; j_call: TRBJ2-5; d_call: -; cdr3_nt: TGCAGTGCCAGACAGGTACTACAAGAGACCCAGTACTTC; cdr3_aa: CSARQVLQETQYF
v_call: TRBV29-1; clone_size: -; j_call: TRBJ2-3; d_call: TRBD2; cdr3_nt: TGCACCCTCAGCGAAGCGGGGGGTGTTGGAGATACGCAGTATTTT; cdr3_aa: CTLSEAGGVGDTQYF
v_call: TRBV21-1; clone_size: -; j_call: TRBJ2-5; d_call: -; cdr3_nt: TGTGCCTCCCTACGAGGCCCCCAGTACTTC; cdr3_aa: CASLRGPQYF
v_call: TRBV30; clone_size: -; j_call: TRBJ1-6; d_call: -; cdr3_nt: TGTGCCTGGAGGGAAGGTTATTCACCCCTCCACTTT; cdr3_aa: CAWREGYSPLHF
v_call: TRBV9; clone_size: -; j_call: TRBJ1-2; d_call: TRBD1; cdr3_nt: TGTGCCAGCAGCCCTGGACAGGGGAGTTATGGCTACACCTTC; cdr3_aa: CASSPGQGSYGYTF
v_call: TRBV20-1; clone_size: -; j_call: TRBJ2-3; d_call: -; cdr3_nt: TGCAGTGCTAGAGCCGATTTGTACACAGATGCGCAGTATTTT; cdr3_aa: CSARADLYTDAQYF
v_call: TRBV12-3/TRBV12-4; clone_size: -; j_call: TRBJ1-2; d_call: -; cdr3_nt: TGTGCCAGCAGTGTAGGGGAGGACTATGGCTACACCTTC; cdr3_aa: CASSVGEDYGYTF
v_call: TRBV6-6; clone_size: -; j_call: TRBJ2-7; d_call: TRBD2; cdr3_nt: TGTGCCAGCAGCAAATTCGGGGGGAGCTACGAGCAGTACTTC; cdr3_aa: CASSKFGGSYEQYF
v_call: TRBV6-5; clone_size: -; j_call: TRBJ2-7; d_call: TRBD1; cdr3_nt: TGTGCCAGCAGAAGGGGACAGGCCTACGAGCAGTACTTC; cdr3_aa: CASRRGQAYEQYF
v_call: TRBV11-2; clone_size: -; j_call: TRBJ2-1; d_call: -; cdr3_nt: TGTGCCAGCAGCTTATCCGGACAACCCTACAATGAGCAGTTCTTC; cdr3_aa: CASSLSGQPYNEQFF
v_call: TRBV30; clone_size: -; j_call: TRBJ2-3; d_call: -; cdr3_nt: TGTGCCCCGGACCCGCAGTATTTT; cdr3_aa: CAPDPQYF
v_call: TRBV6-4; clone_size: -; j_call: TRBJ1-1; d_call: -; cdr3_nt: TGTGCCAGCAGTGAAGCCAGGAACACTGAAGCTTTCTTT; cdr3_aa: CASSEARNTEAFF
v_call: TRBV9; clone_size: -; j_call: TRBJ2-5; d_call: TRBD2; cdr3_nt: TGTGCCAGCAGCGTATTGGGGACTAGCGGGGAGACCCAGTACTTC; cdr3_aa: CASSVLGTSGETQYF
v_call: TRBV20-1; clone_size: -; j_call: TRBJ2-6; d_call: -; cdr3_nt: TGCAGTGAGGGCAGGGTCTCTGGGGCCAACGTCCTGACTTTC; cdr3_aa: CSEGRVSGANVLTF
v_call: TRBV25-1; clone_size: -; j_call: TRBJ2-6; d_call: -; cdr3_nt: TGTGCCAGCAGCCAGATTTCTACAGGCGACCTTTCTGGGGCCAACGTCCTGACTTTC; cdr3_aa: CASSQISTGDLSGANVLTF
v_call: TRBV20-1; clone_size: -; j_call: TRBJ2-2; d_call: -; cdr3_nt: TGCAGTGCTAGAGGCCCGATCGGGGAGCTGTTTTTT; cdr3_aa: CSARGPIGELFF
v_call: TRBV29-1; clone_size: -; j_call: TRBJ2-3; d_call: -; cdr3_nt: TGCAGCGGGGACCGAGCCACAGATACGCAGTATTTT; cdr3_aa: CSGDRATDTQYF